What follows are 18 T cell receptor beta chains derived from one specimen sequenced in a study of T cells after yellow fever vaccination. TCRdb reprocessed the 5' RACE reads via MiXCR and lists one record per CDR3 protein. The top ten hold about 41% of the sample, which has about 99,000 distinct CDR3 sequences, roughly 5.8% seen once. Source: CD8+ T cells sorted from PBMCs, taken 10 days after the yellow fever booster vaccination. These receptor sequences come from a young man who received the YFV17D yellow fever vaccine.

This chain links TRBV5-1 with TRBJ1-1, with unresolved D. The germline V gene has CDR1 SGHRS and CDR2 YFSETQ. This CDR3 comprises 15 residues. The V gene lost 4 bases and the J gene lost 4 bases, with 17 bases spanning the gap. The CDR3 DNA is TGCGCCAGCAGCCGACGGCTGAACGACGGCACTGAAGCTTTCTTT. Its translation is CASSRRLNDGTEAFF.

This clonotype was detected many times. The chain employs TRBV3-1 and TRBJ2-5; 7 bases align to TRBD2. The germline gives CDR1 LGHDT, CDR2 YNNKEL (reference sequence). The ends lost 7 bases at V and 7 bases at J; junction bases unmatched: 24. This CDR3 region has 18 residues. DNA of the CDR3: TGTGCCAGCACCTCACAAGCCGGACTAGTTCAGGTTTACGGGACCCAGTACTTC. Its translation: CASTSQAGLVQVYGTQYF.

This clonotype was recorded a few times. This chain uses TRBV6-5 with TRBJ2-3; no clear D. The CDR3 is made up of 14 amino acids. V lost 0 bases and J 3 bases, leaving 7 bases between the germline ends. Germline CDR1 reads MNHEY; CDR2 reads SVGAGI. CDR3 DNA sequence: TGTGCCAGCAGTTACTCCCAGACTACAGATACGCAGTATTTT. Amino acids: CASSYSQTTDTQYF.

The gene calls are TRBV6-6 and TRBJ1-5; D unresolved. Germline V gives CDR1 MNHNY, CDR2 SVGAGI (reference sequence). The V end lost 5 bases, the J end lost 0 bases, and 14 bases lay between the germline ends. This CDR3 contains 16 residues. The CDR3 coding sequence is TGTGCCAGCAGTCGACCTATCCGTCATAGCAATCAGCCCCAGCATTTT. Protein: CASSRPIRHSNQPQHF.

Many counts were recorded for this clonotype. V and J are TRBV29-1 and TRBJ2-4, with D perhaps TRBD2 (6 bases). V dropped 0 bases and J dropped 0 bases, with 9 bases sitting between them. This CDR3 is 15 amino acids long. Germline V gives CDR1 SQVTM, CDR2 ANQGSEA. CDR3 sequence reads: CSVEDRGLAKNIQYF. The CDR3 nucleotides are TGCAGCGTTGAAGATCGGGGACTAGCCAAAAACATTCAGTACTTC.

At least ten counts were recorded for this clonotype. The J gene is TRBJ2-2, the V gene TRBV6-2 or TRBV6-3; D remains unclear. This CDR3 region has 14 residues. The ends were cut back, 6 bases at V and 7 bases at J, with 15 bases in the middle. Germline V gives CDR1 MNHEY, CDR2 SVGEGT. The CDR3 sequence: CASSVRRVGGELFF. CDR3 DNA: TGTGCCAGCAGCGTTCGGCGCGTAGGCGGGGAGCTGTTTTTT.

This clonotype was counted only a few times. The chain combines TRBV14 with TRBJ2-2, with 7 bases aligning to TRBD2. The V segment lost 4 bases and the J segment 2 bases; nucleotides outside the gene matches: 7. Germline CDR1 SGHDN, CDR2 FVKESK. The CDR3 covers 16 residues. Here the CDR3 reads CASSPREGPNTGELFF. CDR3 in DNA: TGTGCCAGCAGCCCAAGGGAGGGGCCTAACACCGGGGAGCTGTTTTTT. Complete variable domain (other parts from reference TRBV14 and TRBJ2-2): EAGVTQFPSHSVIEKGQTVTLRCDPISGHDNLYWYRRVMGKEIKFLLHFVKESKQDESGMPNNRFLAERTGGTYSTLKVQPAELEDSGVYFCASSPREGPNTGELFFGEGSRLTVL.

Ten or more counts support this clonotype. The CDR3 loop is CASSQDGTPGTEAFF. As DNA, the CDR3 is TGCGCCAGCAGCCAAGACGGGACGCCAGGGACTGAAGCTTTCTTT. The chain uses TRBV4-3 and TRBJ1-1; TRBD1 is a possible D gene (5 bases). Trimming pared 0 bases from V and 5 bases from J, leaving 13 bases between. CDR1 is LGHNA, CDR2 YSLEER, per germline. This CDR3 comprises 15 residues.

The J gene is TRBJ2-2, the V gene TRBV5-6; D gene ambiguous. Per germline, CDR1 SGHDT and CDR2 YYEEEE. The CDR3 has 16 residues. V gave up 4 bases and J gave up 0 bases, with 13 bases separating them. The chain's CDR3 is CASSHGWAANTGELFF. The CDR3 nucleotides are TGTGCCAGCAGCCATGGGTGGGCGGCGAACACCGGGGAGCTGTTTTTT.

The sample holds a few counts of this clonotype. The gene calls are TRBV29-1 and TRBJ2-1; 7 nucleotides agree with TRBD2. With V trimmed by 4 bases and J by 2 bases, 2 bases remained unmatched. The length of the CDR3 is 13 residues. Per the germline V gene, CDR1 is SQVTM and CDR2 is ANQGSEA. This chain's CDR3 is CSVASGTYNEQFF. The CDR3 nucleotides are TGCAGCGTTGCAAGCGGGACCTACAATGAGCAGTTCTTC.

This clonotype occurred a few times. V and J are TRBV30 and TRBJ2-7; the D is unclear. Trimming took off 2 bases at V and 5 bases at J, with 13 bases between the two ends. The CDR3 runs 13 residues. CDR1 is GTSNPN and CDR2 is SVGIG in the germline V gene (reference sequence). CDR3 protein: CAWSYRSLDEQYF. The CDR3 bases are TGTGCCTGGAGTTACAGATCCCTAGACGAGCAGTACTTC.

This clonotype was observed a handful of times. The V and J genes are TRBV7-9 and TRBJ1-1; 10 bases match TRBD1. Germline V lookup: CDR1 SEHNR, CDR2 FQNEAQ (reference sequence). This CDR3 comprises 15 residues. Trimming at V came to 5 bases and at J to 5 bases, leaving 8 bases not matched to a gene. Here the CDR3 DNA reads TGTGCCAGCAGCGCCCGGGACAGGGGTGGGACTGAAGCTTTCTTT. It is translated as CASSARDRGGTEAFF.

This clonotype came up a few times. This chain joins TRBV5-1 and TRBJ1-2; no firm D call. Germline V gene data show CDR1 as SGHRS and CDR2 as YFSETQ. Trimming left V 1 base short and J 6 bases short, with 7 bases between. The CDR3 runs to 12 residues. The CDR3 coding sequence is TGCGCCAGCAGCTTGTGGGAGGATGGCTACACCTTC. Translating gives CASSLWEDGYTF.

The table lists this clonotype with many counts. The chain has TRBV29-1 and TRBJ2-6; D uncertain. The V end was cut by 5 bases, the J end by 0 bases, with 5 bases between. This CDR3 region has 13 residues. Germline CDR1 and CDR2: SQVTM and ANQGSEA. The CDR3 loop is CSVSLSGANVLTF. Here the CDR3 DNA reads TGCAGCGTTAGTCTCTCTGGGGCCAACGTCCTGACTTTC. The full variable domain, its missing parts supplied by reference TRBV29-1 and TRBJ2-6, is SAVISQKPSRDICQRGTSLTIQCQVDSQVTMMFWYRQQPGQSLTLIATANQGSEATYESGFVIDKFPISRPNLTFSTLTVSNMSPEDSSIYLCSVSLSGANVLTFGAGSRLTVL.

This chain uses TRBV7-6 with TRBJ2-3; D is unclear. The germline V gene encodes CDR1 SGHVS and CDR2 FNYEAQ. V shed 1 base and J shed 2 bases, with 7 bases lying between them. CDR3 length: 14 amino acids. In DNA, the CDR3 is TGTGCCAGCAGCTTAGTGGGGTACACAGATACGCAGTATTTT. Translated, it gives CASSLVGYTDTQYF.

This clonotype came up many times. The rearrangement joins TRBV7-9 to TRBJ2-7, with D unclear. Germline V gene sequence: CDR1 SEHNR, CDR2 FQNEAQ (reference sequence). The V end lost 5 bases, the J end lost 5 bases, and 7 bases lay between the germline ends. The CDR3 is made up of 11 amino acids. The CDR3 is CASSNTHEQYF. The DNA for the CDR3 is TGTGCCAGCAGCAATACTCACGAGCAGTACTTC.

This clonotype was counted only a few times. This rearrangement joins TRBV20-1 to TRBJ2-6; maybe TRBD1 (5 bases). The V and J ends lost 6 bases and 3 bases respectively, with 12 bases between them. The length of the CDR3 is 14 residues. In germline, CDR1 is DFQATT, CDR2 SNEGSKA (reference sequence). In DNA, the CDR3 is TGCAGTGCGCAGGGATTGGTTGGGGCCAACGTCCTGACTTTC. It is translated as CSAQGLVGANVLTF.

The genes are TRBV7-9 and TRBJ2-7; perhaps TRBD1 as D (5 bases). The germline CDR1 and CDR2 sequences are SEHNR and FQNEAQ (reference sequence). V was shortened by 5 bases and J by 2 bases, with 19 bases between the two germline ends. This CDR3 is built from 16 residues. The CDR3 coding sequence is TGTGCCAGCAGCCCGTCCTTTTTAAAGGGGACCTACGAGCAGTACTTC. It specifies CASSPSFLKGTYEQYF.